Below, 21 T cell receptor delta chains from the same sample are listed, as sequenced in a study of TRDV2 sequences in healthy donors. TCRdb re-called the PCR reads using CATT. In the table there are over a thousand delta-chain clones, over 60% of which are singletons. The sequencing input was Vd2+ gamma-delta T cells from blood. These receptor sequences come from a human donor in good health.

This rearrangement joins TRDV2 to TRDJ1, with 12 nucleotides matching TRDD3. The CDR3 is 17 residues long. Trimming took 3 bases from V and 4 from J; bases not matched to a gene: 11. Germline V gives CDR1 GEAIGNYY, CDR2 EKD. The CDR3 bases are TGTGCCTGTGACGGCGTACTGGGGGATACAAAGGGCGATAAACTCATCTTT. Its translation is CACDGVLGDTKGDKLIF.

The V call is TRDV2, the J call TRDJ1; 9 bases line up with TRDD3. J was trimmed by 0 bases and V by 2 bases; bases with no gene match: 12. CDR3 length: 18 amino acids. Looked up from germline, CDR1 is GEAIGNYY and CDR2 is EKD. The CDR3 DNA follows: TGTGCCTGTGACATTATTTCGGGGATACGTTACAACACCGATAAACTCATCTTT. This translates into CACDIISGIRYNTDKLIF.

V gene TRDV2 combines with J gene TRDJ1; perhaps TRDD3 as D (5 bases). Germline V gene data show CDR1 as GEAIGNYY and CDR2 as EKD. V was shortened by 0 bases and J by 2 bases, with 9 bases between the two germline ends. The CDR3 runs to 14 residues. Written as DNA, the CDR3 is TGTGCCTGTGACACCGTCGGGGAGACCGATAAACTCATCTTT. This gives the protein CACDTVGETDKLIF.

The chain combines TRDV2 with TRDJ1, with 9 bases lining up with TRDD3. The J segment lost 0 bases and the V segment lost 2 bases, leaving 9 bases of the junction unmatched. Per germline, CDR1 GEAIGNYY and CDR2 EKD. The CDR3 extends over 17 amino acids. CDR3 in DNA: TGTGCCTGTGACAGCCTTTCGACTGGGGGAGACACCGATAAACTCATCTTT. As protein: CACDSLSTGGDTDKLIF.

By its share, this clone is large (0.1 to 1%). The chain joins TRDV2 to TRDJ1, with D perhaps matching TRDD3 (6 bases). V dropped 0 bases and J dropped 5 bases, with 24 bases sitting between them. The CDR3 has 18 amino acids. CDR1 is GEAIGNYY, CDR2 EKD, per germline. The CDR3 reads CACDTLGGTMGIQDKLIF. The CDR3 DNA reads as TGTGCCTGTGACACCTTGGGGGGCACCATGGGGATCCAAGATAAACTCATCTTT.

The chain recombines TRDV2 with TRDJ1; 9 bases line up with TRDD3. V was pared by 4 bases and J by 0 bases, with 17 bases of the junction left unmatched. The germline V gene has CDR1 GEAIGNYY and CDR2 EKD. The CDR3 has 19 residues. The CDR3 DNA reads TGTGCCTGTGATTCTCTAGCCGTTACTGGGGGAACGTACACCGATAAACTCATCTTT. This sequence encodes CACDSLAVTGGTYTDKLIF.

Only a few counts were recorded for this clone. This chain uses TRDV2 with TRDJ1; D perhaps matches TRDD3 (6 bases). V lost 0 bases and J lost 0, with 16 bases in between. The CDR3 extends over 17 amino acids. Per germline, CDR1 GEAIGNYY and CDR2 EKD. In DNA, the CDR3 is TGTGCCTGTGACACCTTGGGGGCCACCGTGTACACCGATAAACTCATCTTT. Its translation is CACDTLGATVYTDKLIF.

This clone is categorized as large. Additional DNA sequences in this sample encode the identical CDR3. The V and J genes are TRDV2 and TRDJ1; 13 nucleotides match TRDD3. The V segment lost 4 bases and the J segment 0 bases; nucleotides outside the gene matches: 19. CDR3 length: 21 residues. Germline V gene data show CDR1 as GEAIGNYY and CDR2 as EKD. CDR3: CACETVGVHLLGDTYTDKLIF. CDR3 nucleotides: TGTGCCTGTGAGACCGTCGGGGTTCATTTACTGGGGGATACGTACACCGATAAACTCATCTTT.

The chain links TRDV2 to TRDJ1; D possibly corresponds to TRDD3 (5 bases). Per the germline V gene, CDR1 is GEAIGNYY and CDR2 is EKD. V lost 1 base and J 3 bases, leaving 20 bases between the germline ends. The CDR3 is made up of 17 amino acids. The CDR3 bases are TGTGCCTGTGACACTGCCAGCGGGGGGCCAAGCTCCGATAAACTCATCTTT. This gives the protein CACDTASGGPSSDKLIF.

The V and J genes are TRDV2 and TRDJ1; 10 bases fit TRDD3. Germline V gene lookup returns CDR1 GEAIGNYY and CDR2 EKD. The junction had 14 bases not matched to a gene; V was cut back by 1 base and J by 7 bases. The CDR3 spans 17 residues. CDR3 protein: CACDTVEMGDTSRKLIF. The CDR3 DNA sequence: TGTGCCTGTGACACAGTAGAAATGGGGGATACTAGTCGTAAACTCATCTTT.

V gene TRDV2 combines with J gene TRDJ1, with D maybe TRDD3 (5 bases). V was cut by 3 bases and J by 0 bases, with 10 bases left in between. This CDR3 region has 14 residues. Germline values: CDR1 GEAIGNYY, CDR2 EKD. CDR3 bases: TGTGCCTGTGACCCACTGGCCCACACCGATAAACTCATCTTT. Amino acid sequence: CACDPLAHTDKLIF.

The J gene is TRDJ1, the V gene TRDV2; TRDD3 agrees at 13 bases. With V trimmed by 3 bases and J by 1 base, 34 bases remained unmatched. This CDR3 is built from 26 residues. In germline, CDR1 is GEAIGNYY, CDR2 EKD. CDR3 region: CACDAITGGYEDPSSPDYPITDKLIF. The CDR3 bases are TGTGCCTGTGACGCAATTACTGGGGGATACGAGGACCCTAGTTCACCGGACTACCCGATCACCGATAAACTCATCTTT.

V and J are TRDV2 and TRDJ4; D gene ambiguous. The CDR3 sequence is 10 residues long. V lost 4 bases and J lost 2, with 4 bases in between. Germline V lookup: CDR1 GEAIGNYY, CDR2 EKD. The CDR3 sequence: CACEGRPLIF. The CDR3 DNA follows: TGTGCCTGTGAGGGGAGACCCCTGATCTTT.

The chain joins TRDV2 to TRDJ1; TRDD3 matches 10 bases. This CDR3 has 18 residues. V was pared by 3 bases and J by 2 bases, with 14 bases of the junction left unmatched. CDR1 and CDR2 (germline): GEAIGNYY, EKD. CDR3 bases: TGTGCCTGTGACGACGTACTGGGGGATTCTGAAGTAACCGATAAACTCATCTTT. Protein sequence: CACDDVLGDSEVTDKLIF.

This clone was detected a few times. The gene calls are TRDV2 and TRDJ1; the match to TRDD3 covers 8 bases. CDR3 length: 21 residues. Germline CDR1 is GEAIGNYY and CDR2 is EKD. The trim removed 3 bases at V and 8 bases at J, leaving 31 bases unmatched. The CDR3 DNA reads TGTGCCTGTGACGGAGTGGGGATACCACCCCATCGCCAAAACCAATCCAAGAAACTCATCTTT. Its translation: CACDGVGIPPHRQNQSKKLIF.

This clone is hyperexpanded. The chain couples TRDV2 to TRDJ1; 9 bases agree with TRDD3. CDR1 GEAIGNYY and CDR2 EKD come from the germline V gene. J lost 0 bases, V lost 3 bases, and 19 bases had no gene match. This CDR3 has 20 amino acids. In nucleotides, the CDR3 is TGTGCCTGTGACCCACTCCTGGATGGGACCCCTGGGGGATACACCGATAAACTCATCTTT. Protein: CACDPLLDGTPGGYTDKLIF.

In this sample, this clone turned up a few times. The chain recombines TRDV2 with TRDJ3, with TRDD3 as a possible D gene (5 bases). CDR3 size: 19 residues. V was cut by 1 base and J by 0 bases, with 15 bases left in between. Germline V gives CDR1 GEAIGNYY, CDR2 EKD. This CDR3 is CACDTMGTISSWDTRQMFF. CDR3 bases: TGTGCCTGTGACACGATGGGGACAATCAGCTCCTGGGACACCCGACAGATGTTTTTC.

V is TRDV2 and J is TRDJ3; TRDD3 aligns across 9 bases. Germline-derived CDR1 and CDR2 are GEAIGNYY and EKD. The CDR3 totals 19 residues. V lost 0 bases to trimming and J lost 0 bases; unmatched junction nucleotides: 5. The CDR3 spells CACDTVLGDRSWDTRQMFF. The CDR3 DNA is TGTGCCTGTGACACCGTACTGGGGGACCGCTCCTGGGACACCCGACAGATGTTTTTC.

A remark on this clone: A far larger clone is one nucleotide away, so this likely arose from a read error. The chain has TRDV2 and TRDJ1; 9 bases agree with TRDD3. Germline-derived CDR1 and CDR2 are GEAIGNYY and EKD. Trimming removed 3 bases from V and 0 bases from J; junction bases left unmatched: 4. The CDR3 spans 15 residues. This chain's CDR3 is CACDPLGDHTDKLIF. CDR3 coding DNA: TGTGCCTGTGACCCACTGGGGGACCACACCGATAAACTCATCTTT.

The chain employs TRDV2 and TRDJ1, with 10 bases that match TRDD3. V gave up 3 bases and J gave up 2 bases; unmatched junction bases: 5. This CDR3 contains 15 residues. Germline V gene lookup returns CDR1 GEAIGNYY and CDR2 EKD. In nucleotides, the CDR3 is TGTGCCTGTGACGCTTTACTGGGGGATACCGATAAACTCATCTTT. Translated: CACDALLGDTDKLIF.

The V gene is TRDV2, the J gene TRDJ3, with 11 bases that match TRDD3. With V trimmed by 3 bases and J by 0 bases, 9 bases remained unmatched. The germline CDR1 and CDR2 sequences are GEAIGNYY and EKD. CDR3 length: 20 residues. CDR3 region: CACDVLGDTRSSWDTRQMFF. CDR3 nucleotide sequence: TGTGCCTGTGACGTCCTGGGGGATACAAGGAGCTCCTGGGACACCCGACAGATGTTTTTC.